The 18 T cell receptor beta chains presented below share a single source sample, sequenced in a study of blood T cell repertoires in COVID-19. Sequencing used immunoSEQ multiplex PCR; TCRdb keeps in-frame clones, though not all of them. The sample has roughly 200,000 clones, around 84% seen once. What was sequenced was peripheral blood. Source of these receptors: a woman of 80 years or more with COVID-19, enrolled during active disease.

CDR3 sequence (DNA): TGTGCCAGCTCGCCCTCCGGGACAGCTGAAGCTTTCTTT. It translates to CASSPSGTAEAFF. The chain recombines TRBV18 with TRBJ1-1; 7 bases fit TRBD1. Germline V gene data show CDR1 as KGHSH and CDR2 as LQKENI. The CDR3 contains 13 residues. The ends lost 6 bases at V and 6 bases at J; junction bases unmatched: 7.

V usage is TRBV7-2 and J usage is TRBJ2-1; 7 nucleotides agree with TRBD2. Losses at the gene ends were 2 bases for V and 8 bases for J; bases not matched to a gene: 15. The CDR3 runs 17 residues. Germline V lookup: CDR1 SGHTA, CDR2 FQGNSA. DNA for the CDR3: TGTGCCAGCAGCTTAAGACCCAGCGGGGAAATTAGGGATGAGCAGTTCTTC. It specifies CASSLRPSGEIRDEQFF.

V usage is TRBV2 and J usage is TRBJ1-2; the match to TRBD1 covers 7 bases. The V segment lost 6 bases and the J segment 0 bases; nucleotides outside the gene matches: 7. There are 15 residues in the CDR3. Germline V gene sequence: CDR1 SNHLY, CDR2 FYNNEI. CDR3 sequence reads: CASRDLDRPNYGYTF. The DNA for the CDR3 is TGTGCCAGCAGGGACCTGGACAGGCCTAACTATGGCTACACCTTC.

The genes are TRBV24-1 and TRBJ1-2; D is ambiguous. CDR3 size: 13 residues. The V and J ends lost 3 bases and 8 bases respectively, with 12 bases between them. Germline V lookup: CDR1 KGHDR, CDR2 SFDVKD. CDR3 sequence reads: CATSDLDLRGYTF. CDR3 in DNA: TGTGCCACCAGTGATCTCGACCTGAGGGGCTACACCTTC.

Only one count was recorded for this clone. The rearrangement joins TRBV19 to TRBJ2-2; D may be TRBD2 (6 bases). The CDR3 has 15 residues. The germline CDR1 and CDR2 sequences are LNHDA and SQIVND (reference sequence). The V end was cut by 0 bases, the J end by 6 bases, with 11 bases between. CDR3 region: CASSIETGVAGELFF. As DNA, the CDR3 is TGTGCCAGTAGTATAGAAACGGGGGTGGCCGGGGAGCTGTTTTTT.

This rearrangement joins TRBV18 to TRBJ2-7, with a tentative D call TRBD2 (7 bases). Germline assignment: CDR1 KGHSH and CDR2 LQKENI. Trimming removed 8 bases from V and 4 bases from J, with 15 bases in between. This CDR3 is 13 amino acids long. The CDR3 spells CASASGGGYEQYF. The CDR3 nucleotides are TGTGCCAGCGCATCGGGGGGCGGGTACGAGCAGTACTTC.

The CDR3 loop reads CASSPGQGIGEQYV. The CDR3, as DNA: TGTGCCAGCTCACCGGGACAGGGGATTGGGGAGCAGTACGTC. The rearrangement joins TRBV18 to TRBJ2-7; 10 bases line up with TRBD1. Per germline, CDR1 KGHSH and CDR2 LQKENI. This CDR3 contains 14 residues. V lost 3 bases, J lost 7 bases, and 6 bases stayed unmatched.

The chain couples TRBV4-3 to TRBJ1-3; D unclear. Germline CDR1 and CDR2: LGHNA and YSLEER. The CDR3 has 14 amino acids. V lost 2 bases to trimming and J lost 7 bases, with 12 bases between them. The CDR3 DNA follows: TGCGCCAGCAGCCAAATAACGGAGGAGAACACCATATATTTT. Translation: CASSQITEENTIYF.

CDR3 DNA: TGTGCCAGCAGCCAGCGCCCTCCTCTGAACACTGAAGCTTTCTTT. Its translation: CASSQRPPLNTEAFF. The chain employs TRBV13 and TRBJ1-1; D gene uncertain. The CDR3 loop spans 15 amino acids. Germline V gives CDR1 PRHDT, CDR2 FYEKMQ (reference sequence). V was trimmed by 5 bases and J by 0 bases, leaving 13 bases between them.

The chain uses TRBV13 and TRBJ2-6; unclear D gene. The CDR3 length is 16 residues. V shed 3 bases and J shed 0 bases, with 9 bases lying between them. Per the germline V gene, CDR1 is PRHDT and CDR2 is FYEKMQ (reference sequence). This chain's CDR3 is CASSLRADSGANVLTF. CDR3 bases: TGTGCCAGCAGCTTGAGAGCCGACTCTGGGGCCAACGTCCTGACTTTC. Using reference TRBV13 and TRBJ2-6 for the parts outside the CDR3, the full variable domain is AAGVIQSPRHLIKEKRETATLKCYPIPRHDTVYWYQQGPGQDPQFLISFYEKMQSDKGSIPDRFSAQQFSDYHSELNMSSLELGDSALYFCASSLRADSGANVLTFGAGSRLTVL.

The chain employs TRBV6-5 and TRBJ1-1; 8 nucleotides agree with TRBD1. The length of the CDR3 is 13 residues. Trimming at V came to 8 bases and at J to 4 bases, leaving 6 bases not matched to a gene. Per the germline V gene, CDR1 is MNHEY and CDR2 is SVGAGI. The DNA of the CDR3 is TGTGCCAGCTCCTCAGGGGGCAGCACTGAAGCTTTCTTT. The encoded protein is CASSSGGSTEAFF.

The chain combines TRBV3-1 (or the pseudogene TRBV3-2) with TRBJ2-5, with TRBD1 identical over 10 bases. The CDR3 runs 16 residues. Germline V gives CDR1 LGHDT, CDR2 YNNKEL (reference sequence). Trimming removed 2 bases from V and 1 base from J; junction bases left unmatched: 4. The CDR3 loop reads CASSQIRQGAQETQYF. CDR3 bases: TGTGCCAGCAGCCAAATTAGACAGGGGGCCCAAGAGACCCAGTACTTC.

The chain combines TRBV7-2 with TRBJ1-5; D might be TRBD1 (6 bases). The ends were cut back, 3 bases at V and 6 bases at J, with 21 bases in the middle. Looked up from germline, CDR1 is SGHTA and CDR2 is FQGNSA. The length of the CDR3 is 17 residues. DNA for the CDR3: TGTGCCAGCAGCTTCACGGGCCCCCCAGGGGCAGGTCAGCCCCAGCATTTT. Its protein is CASSFTGPPGAGQPQHF.

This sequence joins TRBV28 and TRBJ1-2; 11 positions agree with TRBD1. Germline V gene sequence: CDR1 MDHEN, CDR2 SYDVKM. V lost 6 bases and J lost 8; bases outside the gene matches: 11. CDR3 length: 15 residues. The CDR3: CASRAGTGGVGGYTF. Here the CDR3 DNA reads TGTGCCAGCAGGGCCGGGACAGGGGGTGTGGGAGGCTACACCTTC.

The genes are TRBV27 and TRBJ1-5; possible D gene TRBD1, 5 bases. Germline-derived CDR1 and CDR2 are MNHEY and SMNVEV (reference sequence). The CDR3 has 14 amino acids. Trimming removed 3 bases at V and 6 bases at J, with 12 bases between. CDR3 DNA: TGTGCCAGCAGTTTGAAGAGTAGGGGTCAGCCCCAGCATTTT. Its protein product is CASSLKSRGQPQHF.

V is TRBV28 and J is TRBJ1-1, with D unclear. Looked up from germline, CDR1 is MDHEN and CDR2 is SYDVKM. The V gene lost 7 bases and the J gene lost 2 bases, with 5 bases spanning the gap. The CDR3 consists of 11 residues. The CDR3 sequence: CASTLNTEAFF. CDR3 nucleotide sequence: TGTGCCAGCACCCTTAACACTGAAGCTTTCTTT.

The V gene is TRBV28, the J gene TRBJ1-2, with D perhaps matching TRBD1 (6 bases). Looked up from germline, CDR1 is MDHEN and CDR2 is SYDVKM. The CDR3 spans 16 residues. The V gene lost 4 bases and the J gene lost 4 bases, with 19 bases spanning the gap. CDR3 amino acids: CASSSPKRGITYGYTF. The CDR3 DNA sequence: TGTGCCAGCAGTTCCCCTAAAAGGGGGATTACCTATGGCTACACCTTC.

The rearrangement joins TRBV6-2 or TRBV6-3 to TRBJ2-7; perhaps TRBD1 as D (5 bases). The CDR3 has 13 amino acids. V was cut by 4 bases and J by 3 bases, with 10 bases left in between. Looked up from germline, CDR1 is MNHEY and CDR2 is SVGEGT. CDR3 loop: CASSLPGRYEQYF. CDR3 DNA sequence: TGTGCCAGCAGTTTGCCAGGGCGCTACGAGCAGTACTTC.